This T cell receptor beta chain was retrieved from a study of CD8 T cells in ankylosing spondylitis. Notes on the study in general: One TCR beta motif, made up of eight or nine highly homologous variants, appeared characteristic of ankylosing spondylitis blood. CD8+ by phenotype, disease-linked clones were relatively rare in peripheral blood.

This clonotype was counted ten times or more. Its antigen is as yet unknown. Looked up from germline, CDR1 is MNHEY and CDR2 is SVGEGT. The CDR3 length is 15 residues. V gave up 0 bases and J gave up 3 bases, with 12 bases separating them. Making use of molecular barcodes, quantitative 5'-RACE generated TCR beta libraries. In TCRdb, the 5' RACE reads were re-called with MiXCR into one record per CDR3 protein. The repertoire holds around 210,000 distinct CDR3 sequences, with 8% to 9% as singletons. V is TRBV6-2 or TRBV6-3 and J is TRBJ2-7; tentatively, D is TRBD2 (5 bases). The clonotype originates from a female donor with ankylosing spondylitis or in good health (not recorded which). Sequencing was done on a sample of blood, either unsorted or a sorted T cell fraction (not recorded which). Written as DNA, the CDR3 is TGTGCCAGCAGTTACTCGCGGACTCGCTACTACGAGCAGTACTTC. Translated: CASSYSRTRYYEQYF.